Presented here are 5 T cell receptor beta chains from one specimen sequenced in a study. Cells sorted as Tregs were CD4+, CD25+ and CD127-/low. TCRdb itself ran the 5' RACE reads through MiXCR, one entry per CDR3 protein. The table has 30,000 or so distinct CDR3 sequences, over 25% seen once; the top ten hold under 3%. Sequencing was performed on tumor-infiltrating Tregs sorted from the breast tumor. The receptors derive from a female donor with breast cancer.

This clonotype has just one count. A read error is possible here, since a much larger clone lies one base away. The chain carries TRBV12-3 or TRBV12-4 and TRBJ1-5; weak D call: TRBD1 (5 bases). V was trimmed by 1 base and J by 4 bases, leaving 17 bases between them. This CDR3 is built from 17 residues. The CDR3 is CASSLVAGPRGNQPQHF. The CDR3 DNA follows: TGTGCCAGCAGTTTAGTAGCGGGGCCGAGAGGGAATCAGCCCCAGCATTTT.

Concerning this clonotype: Because the CDR3 is missing its conserved closing phenylalanine or tryptophan, this is likely a read error. The V and J genes are TRBV6-4 and TRBJ1-2; D is perhaps TRBD1 (6 bases). Trimming removed 6 bases at V and 4 bases at J, with 21 bases between. Germline CDR1 and CDR2: MRHNA and SNTAGT. The CDR3 loop spans 16 amino acids. In DNA form, the CDR3 reads TGTGCCAGCAGCCCTATGGCCAAGCGGGGGCCCTATGGCTACACCTCC. Protein: CASSPMAKRGPYGYTS.

This clonotype is labeled as medium-sized. V gene TRBV15 combines with J gene TRBJ1-2; weak D call: TRBD1 (6 bases). V lost 0 bases to trimming and J lost 4 bases, with 9 bases between them. This CDR3 contains 14 residues. The germline V gene encodes CDR1 LNHNV and CDR2 YYDKDF (reference sequence). In DNA, the CDR3 is TGTGCCACCAGCAGAGATGGCAGGGGCTATGGCTACACCTTC. The encoded protein is CATSRDGRGYGYTF. The complete variable domain, with remaining parts taken from reference TRBV15 and TRBJ1-2, reads DAMVIQNPRYQVTQFGKPVTLSCSQTLNHNVMYWYQQKSSQAPKLLFHYYDKDFNNEADTPDNFQSRRPNTSFCFLDIRSPGLGDTAMYLCATSRDGRGYGYTFGSGTRLTVV.

Points on this clonotype: A much larger clone lies one base from this, so it may be a read error. The chain is built from TRBV20-1 and TRBJ1-1; D unresolved. The CDR3 extends over 14 amino acids. Germline V lookup: CDR1 DFQATT, CDR2 SNEGSKA (reference sequence). The CDR3 bases are TGCAGTGCTAGCGAAAGGGCCGTAAACACTGTAGCTTTCTTT. As protein: CSASERAVNTVAFF.

This clonotype was observed at least ten times. V usage is TRBV6-5 and J usage is TRBJ2-1; 7 positions agree with TRBD2. Unmatched junction bases numbered 13, after V lost 4 bases and J lost 1 base. Per the germline V gene, CDR1 is MNHEY and CDR2 is SVGAGI. The CDR3 covers 18 residues. The CDR3 DNA reads TGTGCCAGCAGTTCCCCCTGGGTTGCTAGCGGATCCTACAATGAGCAGTTCTTC. This gives the protein CASSSPWVASGSYNEQFF.